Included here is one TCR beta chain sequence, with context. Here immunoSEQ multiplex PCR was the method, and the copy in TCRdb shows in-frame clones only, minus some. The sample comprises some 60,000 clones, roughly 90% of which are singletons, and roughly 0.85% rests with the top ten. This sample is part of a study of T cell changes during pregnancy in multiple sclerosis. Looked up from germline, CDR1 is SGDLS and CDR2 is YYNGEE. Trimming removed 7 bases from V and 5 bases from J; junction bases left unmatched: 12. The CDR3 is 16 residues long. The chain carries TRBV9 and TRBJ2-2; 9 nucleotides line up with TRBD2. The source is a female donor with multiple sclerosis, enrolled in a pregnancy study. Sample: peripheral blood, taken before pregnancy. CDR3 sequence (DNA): TGTGCCAGCGCGGGGCGGGGGGGCGTGGAAACCGGGGAGCTGTTTTTT. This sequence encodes CASAGRGGVETGELFF.